This TCR beta chain is drawn from a study of graft-versus-host responses after intestinal transplantation. TCRdb's table, derived via immunoSEQ multiplex PCR, lists solely in-frame clones and lacks some. The sample has 85,000 to 90,000 clones; 75% to 90% are singletons. Points on this clone: Its specificity is not known.

The sequence came from a human donor who received an intestinal transplant. Sample: unstimulated CD8+ T cells sorted from spleen or lymph node cells, taken before intestinal transplant.

The chain's CDR3 is CATSRGAQGRYNEQFF. The CDR3, as DNA: TGTGCCACCAGCAGAGGGGCACAGGGGCGATACAATGAGCAGTTCTTC. This sequence joins TRBV15 and TRBJ2-1, with 7 bases matching TRBD1. The CDR3 consists of 16 residues. Trimming took 1 base from V and 4 from J; bases not matched to a gene: 7. Germline assignment: CDR1 LNHNV and CDR2 YYDKDF (reference sequence). The full variable domain, its missing parts supplied by reference TRBV15 and TRBJ2-1, is DAMVIQNPRYQVTQFGKPVTLSCSQTLNHNVMYWYQQKSSQAPKLLFHYYDKDFNNEADTPDNFQSRRPNTSFCFLDIRSPGLGDTAMYLCATSRGAQGRYNEQFFGPGTRLTVL.